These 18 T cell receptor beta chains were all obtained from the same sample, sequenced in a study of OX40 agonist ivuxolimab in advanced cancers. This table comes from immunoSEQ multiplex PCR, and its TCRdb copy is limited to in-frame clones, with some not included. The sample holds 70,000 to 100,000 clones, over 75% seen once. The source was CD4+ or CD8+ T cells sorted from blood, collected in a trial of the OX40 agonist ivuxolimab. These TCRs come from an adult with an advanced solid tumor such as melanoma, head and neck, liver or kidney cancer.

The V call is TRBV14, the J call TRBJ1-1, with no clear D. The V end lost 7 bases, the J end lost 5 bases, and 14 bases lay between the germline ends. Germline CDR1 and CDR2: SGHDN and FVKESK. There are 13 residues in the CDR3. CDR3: CASTLHAATEAFF. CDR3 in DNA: TGTGCCAGCACCCTGCATGCGGCTACTGAAGCTTTCTTT.

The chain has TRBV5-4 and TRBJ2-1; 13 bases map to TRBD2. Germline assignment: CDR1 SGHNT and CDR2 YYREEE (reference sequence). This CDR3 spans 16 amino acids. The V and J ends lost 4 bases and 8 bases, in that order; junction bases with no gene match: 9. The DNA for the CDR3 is TGTGCCAGCAGCCGGACTAGCGGGAGTGAGTTAGATGAGCAGTTCTTC. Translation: CASSRTSGSELDEQFF.

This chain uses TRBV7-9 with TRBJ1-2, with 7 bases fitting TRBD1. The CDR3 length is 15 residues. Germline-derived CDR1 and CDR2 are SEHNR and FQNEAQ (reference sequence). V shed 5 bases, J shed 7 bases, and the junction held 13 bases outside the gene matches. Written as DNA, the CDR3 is TGTGCCAGCAGCGAAGATCTGACAGGGCTGGGTGGCTACACCTTC. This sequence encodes CASSEDLTGLGGYTF.

The DNA of the CDR3 is TGTGCCAGCGGGCGACTGAACACAGATACGCAGTATTTT. Encoded protein: CASGRLNTDTQYF. The chain links TRBV6-5 to TRBJ2-3; D is ambiguous. V was shortened by 8 bases and J by 2 bases, with 11 bases between the two germline ends. CDR1 MNHEY and CDR2 SVGAGI come from the germline V gene. The CDR3 runs to 13 residues.

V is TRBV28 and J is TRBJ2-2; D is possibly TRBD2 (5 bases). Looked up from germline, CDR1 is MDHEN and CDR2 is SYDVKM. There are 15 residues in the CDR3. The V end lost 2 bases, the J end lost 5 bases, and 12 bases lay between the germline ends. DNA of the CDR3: TGTGCCAGCAGTTTAGTCACTAGTGGGACCGGGGAGCTGTTTTTT. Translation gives CASSLVTSGTGELFF.

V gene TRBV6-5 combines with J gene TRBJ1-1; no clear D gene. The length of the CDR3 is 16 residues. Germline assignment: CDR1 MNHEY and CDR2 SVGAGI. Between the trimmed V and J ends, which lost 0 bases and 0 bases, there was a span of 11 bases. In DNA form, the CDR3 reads TGTGCCAGCAGTTACTCGCCACGGGCATTGAACACTGAAGCTTTCTTT. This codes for CASSYSPRALNTEAFF.

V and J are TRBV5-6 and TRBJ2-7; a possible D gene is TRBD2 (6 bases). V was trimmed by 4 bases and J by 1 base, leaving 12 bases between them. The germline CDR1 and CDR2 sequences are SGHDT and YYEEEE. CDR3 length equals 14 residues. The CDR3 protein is CASSPRAGSYEQYF. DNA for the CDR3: TGTGCCAGCAGCCCACGAGCGGGTTCCTACGAGCAGTACTTC. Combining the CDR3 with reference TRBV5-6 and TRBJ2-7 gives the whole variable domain DAGVTQSPTHLIKTRGQQVTLRCSPKSGHDTVSWYQQALGQGPQFIFQYYEEEERQRGNFPDRFSGHQFPNYSSELNVNALLLGDSALYLCASSPRAGSYEQYFGPGTRLTVT.

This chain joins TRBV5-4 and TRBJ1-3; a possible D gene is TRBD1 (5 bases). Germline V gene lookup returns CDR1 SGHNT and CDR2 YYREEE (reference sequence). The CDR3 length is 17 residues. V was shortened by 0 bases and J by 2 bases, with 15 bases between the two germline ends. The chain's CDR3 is CASSLGPPGTTGNTIYF. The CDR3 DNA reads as TGTGCCAGCAGCTTGGGCCCCCCGGGGACTACTGGAAACACCATATATTTT.

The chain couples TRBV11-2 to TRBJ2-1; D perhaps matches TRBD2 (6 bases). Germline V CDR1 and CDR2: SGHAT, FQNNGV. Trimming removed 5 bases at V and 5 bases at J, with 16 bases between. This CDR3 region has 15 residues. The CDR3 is CASSRGLANHNEQFF. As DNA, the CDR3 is TGTGCCAGCAGCCGCGGGCTAGCGAATCACAATGAGCAGTTCTTC.

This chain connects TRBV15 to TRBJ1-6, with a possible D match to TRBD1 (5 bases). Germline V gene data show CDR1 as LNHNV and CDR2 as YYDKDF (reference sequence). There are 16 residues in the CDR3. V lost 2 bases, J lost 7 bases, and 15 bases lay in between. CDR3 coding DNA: TGTGCCACCAGCAGAAATCCCCAGGGCGAAAATTCACCCCTCCACTTT. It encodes CATSRNPQGENSPLHF.

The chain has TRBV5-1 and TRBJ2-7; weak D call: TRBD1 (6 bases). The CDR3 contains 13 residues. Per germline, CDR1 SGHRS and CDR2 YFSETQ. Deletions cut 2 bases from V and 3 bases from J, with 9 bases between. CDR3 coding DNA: TGCGCCAGCAGCTTAACAGGGAACTACGAGCAGTACTTC. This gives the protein CASSLTGNYEQYF. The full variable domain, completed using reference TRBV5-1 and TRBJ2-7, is KAGVTQTPRYLIKTRGQQVTLSCSPISGHRSVSWYQQTPGQGLQFLFEYFSETQRNKGNFPGRFSGRQFSNSRSEMNVSTLELGDSALYLCASSLTGNYEQYFGPGTRLTVT.

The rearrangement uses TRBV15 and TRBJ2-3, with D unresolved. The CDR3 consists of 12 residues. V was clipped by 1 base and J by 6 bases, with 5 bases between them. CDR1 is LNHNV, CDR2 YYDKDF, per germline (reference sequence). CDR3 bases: TGTGCCACCAGCAGAGTTCGTGATACGCAGTATTTT. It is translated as CATSRVRDTQYF.

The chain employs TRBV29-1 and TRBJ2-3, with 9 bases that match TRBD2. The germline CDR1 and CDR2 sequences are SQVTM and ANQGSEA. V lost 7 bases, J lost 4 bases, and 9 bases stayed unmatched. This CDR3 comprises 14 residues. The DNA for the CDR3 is TGCAGCGGCACCGGGACTAGCTCGCCAGATACGCAGTATTTT. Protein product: CSGTGTSSPDTQYF.

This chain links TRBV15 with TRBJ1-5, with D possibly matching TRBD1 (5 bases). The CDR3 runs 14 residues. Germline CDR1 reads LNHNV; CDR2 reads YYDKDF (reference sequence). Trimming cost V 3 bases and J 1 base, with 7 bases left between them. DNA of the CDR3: TGTGCCACCAGCAGGGGACTGAGCAATCAGCCCCAGCATTTT. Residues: CATSRGLSNQPQHF.

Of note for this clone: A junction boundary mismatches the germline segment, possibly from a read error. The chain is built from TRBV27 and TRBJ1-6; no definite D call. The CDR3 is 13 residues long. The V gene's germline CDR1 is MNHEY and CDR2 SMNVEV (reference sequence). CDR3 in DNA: TGTGCCAGCAGTTTTTCCTTTGAGTCACCCTTCCACTTT. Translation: CASSFSFESPFHF.

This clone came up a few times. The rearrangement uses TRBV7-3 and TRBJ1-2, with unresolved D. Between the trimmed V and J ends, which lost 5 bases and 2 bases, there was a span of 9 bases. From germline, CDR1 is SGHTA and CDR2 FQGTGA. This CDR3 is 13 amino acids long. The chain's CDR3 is CASSPDPNYGYTF. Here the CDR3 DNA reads TGTGCCAGCAGCCCGGACCCAAACTATGGCTACACCTTC.

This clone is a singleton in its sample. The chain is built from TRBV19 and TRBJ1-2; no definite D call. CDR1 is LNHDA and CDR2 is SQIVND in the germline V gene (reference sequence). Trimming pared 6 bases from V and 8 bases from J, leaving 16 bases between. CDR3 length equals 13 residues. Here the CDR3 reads CASSRIGEGGYTF. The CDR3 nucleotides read TGTGCCAGTAGCCGCATTGGGGAAGGGGGCTACACCTTC.

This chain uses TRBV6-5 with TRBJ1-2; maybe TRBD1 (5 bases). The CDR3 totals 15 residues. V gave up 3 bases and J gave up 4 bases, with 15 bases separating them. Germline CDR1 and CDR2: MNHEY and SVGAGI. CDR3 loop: CASSYPGGGSYGYTF. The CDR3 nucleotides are TGTGCCAGCAGTTATCCCGGGGGGGGGAGCTATGGCTACACCTTC.